Following are 28 T cell receptor beta chains from one sample sequenced in a study of response to subunit inactivated influenza vaccine. TCRdb redid the calling of the RT-PCR reads with MiXCR, one entry per CDR3 protein. The sample shows around 320,000 distinct CDR3 sequences, roughly 22% of them seen only once. The specimen was PBMCs from blood, collected about 20 months after vaccination. Receptors originate from a man in his fifties or sixties who received an inactivated influenza vaccine.

There are a few counts of this clonotype. CDR3: CSAREGGTGRYGYTF. CDR3 in DNA: TGCAGTGCTAGAGAGGGCGGGACAGGGCGGTATGGCTACACCTTC. This chain joins TRBV20-1 and TRBJ1-2; 9 bases agree with TRBD1. Looked up from germline, CDR1 is DFQATT and CDR2 is SNEGSKA (reference sequence). The CDR3 runs 15 residues. After removal of 0 bases from V and 5 bases from J, the junction contained 7 bases not matched to a gene.

This clonotype was picked up a small number of times. The CDR3 coding sequence is TGTGCCAGCAGACTACTAGCGGGAGGGCCGGGAGATACGCAGTATTTT. This sequence encodes CASRLLAGGPGDTQYF. The chain joins TRBV7-8 to TRBJ2-3, with 13 bases that match TRBD2. V lost 6 bases to trimming and J lost 5 bases; unmatched junction nucleotides: 8. The CDR3 is 16 residues long. Germline CDR1 and CDR2: SGHVS and FQNEAQ.

This clonotype showed up just a few times. The rearrangement joins TRBV4-1 to TRBJ2-7; D is unclear. Trimming pared 0 bases from V and 3 bases from J, leaving 12 bases between. CDR1 is MGHRA and CDR2 is YSYEKL in the germline V gene. The CDR3 loop spans 15 amino acids. Here the CDR3 DNA reads TGCGCCAGCAGCCAAGATATTCGGCAGTTCTACGAGCAGTACTTC. Residues: CASSQDIRQFYEQYF.

V is TRBV30 and J is TRBJ1-3; possibly TRBD1 for D (5 bases). V lost 4 bases and J lost 0, with 16 bases in between. The CDR3 is 16 residues long. Germline-derived CDR1 and CDR2 are GTSNPN and SVGIG (reference sequence). DNA of the CDR3: TGTGCCTGGACCCGCGACAGAACCAGCTCTGGAAACACCATATATTTT. Encoded protein: CAWTRDRTSSGNTIYF.

The rearrangement links TRBV5-1 to TRBJ2-1; D possibly corresponds to TRBD2 (7 bases). Germline values: CDR1 SGHRS, CDR2 YFSETQ. The V and J ends lost 1 base and 10 bases respectively, with 18 bases between them. The CDR3 totals 15 residues. The CDR3 DNA is TGCGCCAGCAGCTTGAACGGGGGGCGGCCTTGGGAGCAGTTCTTC. The encoded protein is CASSLNGGRPWEQFF.

The chain links TRBV9 to TRBJ2-7; TRBD2 is a possible D gene (5 bases). Trimming cost V 4 bases and J 7 bases, with 15 bases left between them. CDR1 is SGDLS, CDR2 YYNGEE, per germline. CDR3 length: 13 amino acids. The CDR3 coding sequence is TGTGCCAGCAGCCCGGGAACTTTTGGGGAGCAGTACTTC. As protein: CASSPGTFGEQYF.

This clonotype was seen a handful of times. The gene calls are TRBV12-3 or TRBV12-4 and TRBJ1-1; no firm D call. V lost 2 bases to trimming and J lost 3 bases, with 7 bases between them. The CDR3 covers 13 residues. In nucleotides, the CDR3 is TGTGCCAGCAGTTTAAGAGAGGACACTGAAGCTTTCTTT. It encodes CASSLREDTEAFF.

This clonotype was seen more than once but under ten times. The J gene is TRBJ1-4, the V gene TRBV9; no firm D call. Germline values: CDR1 SGDLS, CDR2 YYNGEE. Trimming removed 5 bases at V and 8 bases at J, with 10 bases between. This CDR3 spans 12 amino acids. The CDR3 region is CASRGPGEKLFF. CDR3 nucleotides: TGTGCCAGCAGAGGCCCCGGGGAAAAACTGTTTTTT.

The rearrangement uses TRBV12-3 or TRBV12-4 and TRBJ1-2, with 8 bases fitting TRBD1. The trim removed 7 bases at V and 5 bases at J, leaving 9 bases unmatched. The CDR3 length is 14 residues. The chain's CDR3 is CASTWTGSPYGYTF. The DNA for the CDR3 is TGTGCCAGCACCTGGACAGGGTCGCCTTATGGCTACACCTTC.

The chain recombines TRBV20-1 with TRBJ2-5; D might be TRBD2 (5 bases). The CDR3 consists of 14 residues. Germline V gives CDR1 DFQATT, CDR2 SNEGSKA (reference sequence). V was trimmed by 6 bases and J by 4 bases, leaving 18 bases between them. CDR3: CSALSRRSLETQYF. The CDR3 nucleotides read TGCAGTGCCCTTAGTAGGAGGAGCTTAGAGACCCAGTACTTC.

The table lists this clonotype with many counts. The chain employs TRBV2 and TRBJ1-5; maybe TRBD1 (5 bases). Between the trimmed V and J ends, which lost 2 bases and 7 bases, there was a span of 12 bases. The CDR3 loop spans 14 amino acids. The V gene's germline CDR1 is SNHLY and CDR2 FYNNEI. In nucleotides, the CDR3 is TGTGCCAGCAGTGAAAACGGGGCTCGGCAGCCCCAGCATTTT. The encoded protein is CASSENGARQPQHF.

The rearrangement joins TRBV5-4 to TRBJ2-5; 11 bases fit TRBD1. The CDR3 is 15 residues long. In germline, CDR1 is SGHNT, CDR2 YYREEE (reference sequence). V lost 2 bases, J lost 5 bases, and 5 bases stayed unmatched. CDR3 DNA: TGTGCCAGCAGCTTAGGACAGGGGGCAGGGGAGACCCAGTACTTC. This codes for CASSLGQGAGETQYF.

The gene calls are TRBV28 and TRBJ1-1, with TRBD1 matching 8 bases. Germline CDR1 and CDR2: MDHEN and SYDVKM. J lost 1 base, V lost 8 bases, and 9 bases had no gene match. CDR3 length equals 15 residues. CDR3 nucleotides: TGTGCCAGCCCGAGGACAGGGAGCCAGAACACTGAAGCTTTCTTT. Translating it yields CASPRTGSQNTEAFF.

This clonotype was observed a handful of times. This chain links TRBV5-5 with TRBJ1-5; D unclear. Germline V CDR1 and CDR2: SGHKS, YYEKEE (reference sequence). The CDR3 loop spans 14 amino acids. V was trimmed by 1 base and J by 3 bases, leaving 8 bases between them. CDR3 DNA: TGTGCCAGCAGCTTGACGGAACCCAATCAGCCCCAGCATTTT. Translated: CASSLTEPNQPQHF.

This chain uses TRBV15 with TRBJ2-4; weak D call: TRBD2 (5 bases). From germline, CDR1 is LNHNV and CDR2 YYDKDF (reference sequence). With 3 bases removed from V and 3 bases from J, the gap between germline ends came to 12 bases. This CDR3 is built from 15 residues. The CDR3 nucleotides read TGTGCCACCAGCAGCCCCTCCGGGGTCAAAAACATTCAGTACTTC. Its translation: CATSSPSGVKNIQYF. Full variable domain (rest looked up from reference TRBV15 and TRBJ2-4): DAMVIQNPRYQVTQFGKPVTLSCSQTLNHNVMYWYQQKSSQAPKLLFHYYDKDFNNEADTPDNFQSRRPNTSFCFLDIRSPGLGDTAMYLCATSSPSGVKNIQYFGAGTRLSVL.

J is TRBJ1-2 and V is TRBV6-5; TRBD1 aligns across 9 bases. The CDR3 has 15 residues. In germline, CDR1 is MNHEY, CDR2 SVGAGI. After removal of 0 bases from V and 8 bases from J, the junction contained 7 bases not matched to a gene. The CDR3: CASSYSYRGPWGYTF. DNA of the CDR3: TGTGCCAGCAGTTACTCGTACAGGGGGCCTTGGGGCTACACCTTC.

The V and J genes are TRBV27 and TRBJ2-1; 9 bases are shared with TRBD2. The CDR3 runs to 15 residues. V shed 5 bases and J 5 bases; nucleotides not matched to a gene: 7. Looked up from germline, CDR1 is MNHEY and CDR2 is SMNVEV (reference sequence). The CDR3 sequence: CASSPQGLADNEQFF. The CDR3, as DNA: TGTGCCAGCAGTCCACAGGGACTAGCCGACAATGAGCAGTTCTTC.

This clonotype appeared a few times. CDR3 protein: CASSLSLAGLYEQYF. CDR3 bases: TGTGCCAGCAGTTTATCCCTAGCGGGACTCTACGAGCAGTACTTC. The chain carries TRBV27 and TRBJ2-7; 9 nucleotides align to TRBD2. Germline assignment: CDR1 MNHEY and CDR2 SMNVEV (reference sequence). The length of the CDR3 is 15 residues. The V segment lost 0 bases and the J segment 3 bases; nucleotides outside the gene matches: 3.

The chain recombines TRBV6-2 or TRBV6-3 with TRBJ2-6; D is uncertain. Germline V lookup: CDR1 MNHEY, CDR2 SVGEGT. Trimming took 6 bases from V and 1 from J, leaving 4 bases between them. The CDR3 spans 13 residues. The CDR3 here is CASSQSGANVLTF. CDR3 nucleotide sequence: TGTGCCAGCAGCCAGTCTGGGGCCAACGTCCTGACTTTC.

This clonotype appeared many times. The chain has TRBV12-3 or TRBV12-4 and TRBJ1-4; perhaps TRBD1 as D (6 bases). V shed 5 bases and J shed 3 bases, with 10 bases lying between them. The CDR3 is 14 amino acids. The CDR3 here is CASSQQGSNEKLFF. CDR3 in DNA: TGTGCCAGCAGTCAACAGGGTTCTAATGAAAAACTGTTTTTT.

This clonotype showed up just a few times. The rearrangement links TRBV3-1 to TRBJ2-7; D call uncertain. The ends were cut back, 3 bases at V and 2 bases at J, with 8 bases in the middle. Per germline, CDR1 LGHDT and CDR2 YNNKEL (reference sequence). The CDR3 covers 13 residues. The CDR3 DNA is TGTGCCAGCAGCCAGGCACGAGCCTACGAGCAGTACTTC. Translating it yields CASSQARAYEQYF.

The chain is built from TRBV15 and TRBJ1-4; D possibly corresponds to TRBD1 (5 bases). V was cut by 3 bases and J by 8 bases, with 16 bases left in between. Germline V lookup: CDR1 LNHNV, CDR2 YYDKDF (reference sequence). The CDR3 is 15 residues long. Here the CDR3 reads CATSSRGAEIEKLFF. The CDR3 DNA reads TGTGCCACCAGCAGTCGCGGGGCAGAGATAGAAAAACTGTTTTTT. The variable domain in full, completed from reference TRBV15 and TRBJ1-4, reads DAMVIQNPRYQVTQFGKPVTLSCSQTLNHNVMYWYQQKSSQAPKLLFHYYDKDFNNEADTPDNFQSRRPNTSFCFLDIRSPGLGDTAMYLCATSSRGAEIEKLFFGSGTQLSVL.

The rearrangement uses TRBV12-3 or TRBV12-4 and TRBJ1-5; 7 positions agree with TRBD1. This CDR3 is 14 amino acids long. V trimming: 7 bases; J trimming: 7 bases; junction bases outside the gene matches: 10. The CDR3: CASNLQGIEQPQHF. The DNA of the CDR3 is TGTGCCAGCAACCTACAGGGGATCGAACAGCCCCAGCATTTT.

This clonotype was recorded a few times. This chain uses TRBV28 with TRBJ1-5, with 9 bases aligning to TRBD1. CDR3 size: 14 residues. Germline CDR1 and CDR2: MDHEN and SYDVKM. The junction had 8 bases not matched to a gene; V was cut back by 7 bases and J by 7 bases. CDR3 region: CASTGTGHSQPQHF. For the CDR3, the DNA is TGTGCCAGCACCGGGACAGGGCACAGCCAGCCCCAGCATTTT.

V is TRBV28 and J is TRBJ2-7, with TRBD2 matching 7 bases. The CDR3 contains 14 residues. CDR1 is MDHEN, CDR2 SYDVKM, per germline. Trimming removed 5 bases from V and 3 bases from J; junction bases left unmatched: 7. The CDR3 here is CASSPLADFYEQYF. The CDR3 DNA is TGTGCCAGCAGTCCTCTAGCGGACTTCTACGAGCAGTACTTC.

The CDR3 DNA sequence: TGCAGCGTTGGTTTAACGGGAACACCCACAGATACGCAGTATTTT. It specifies CSVGLTGTPTDTQYF. This sequence joins TRBV29-1 and TRBJ2-3, with D perhaps matching TRBD2 (5 bases). The CDR3 contains 15 residues. Germline V lookup: CDR1 SQVTM, CDR2 ANQGSEA. The V end lost 4 bases, the J end lost 2 bases, and 16 bases lay between the germline ends.

The chain carries TRBV4-3 and TRBJ1-1; D is ambiguous. Germline V gene sequence: CDR1 LGHNA, CDR2 YSLEER. This CDR3 is built from 14 residues. Trimming shortened V by 0 bases and J by 1 base, and 6 bases separated the two germline ends. This CDR3 is CASSQDPWNTEAFF. The DNA for the CDR3 is TGCGCCAGCAGCCAAGATCCTTGGAACACTGAAGCTTTCTTT.

V is TRBV2 and J is TRBJ1-2, with D hard to call. The CDR3 runs to 11 residues. Germline CDR1 and CDR2: SNHLY and FYNNEI. V was cut by 5 bases and J by 4 bases, with 5 bases left in between. The CDR3 is CASSPRYGYTF. CDR3 nucleotides: TGTGCCAGCAGTCCACGCTATGGCTACACCTTC.